One sample yielded the 15 T cell receptor beta chains listed below, sequenced in a study of blood T cell repertoires in COVID-19. This table comes from immunoSEQ multiplex PCR, and its TCRdb copy is limited to in-frame clones, with some not included. Of approximately 98,000 clones in the sample, 70% to 90% were seen once. Sequenced sample: peripheral blood. The origin of the receptors is a man between 60 and 70 years old with acute or convalescent COVID-19.

The chain carries TRBV12-5 and TRBJ2-3, with TRBD2 identical over 7 bases. The germline gives CDR1 LGHNT, CDR2 FRNRAP. Losses at the gene ends were 0 bases for V and 4 bases for J; bases not matched to a gene: 7. The CDR3 consists of 16 residues. This chain's CDR3 is CASGLVRGRNPDTQYF. The CDR3 coding sequence is TGTGCTAGTGGTTTGGTACGCGGGAGAAACCCAGATACGCAGTATTTT.

This chain connects TRBV5-6 to TRBJ2-3; D may be TRBD2 (5 bases). The germline CDR1 and CDR2 sequences are SGHDT and YYEEEE. V lost 2 bases and J lost 11, with 15 bases in between. The CDR3 runs to 13 residues. DNA for the CDR3: TGTGCCAGCAGCTTCCAAGATCTAGCTCGGCAGTATTTT. Translation gives CASSFQDLARQYF.

The rearrangement uses TRBV9 and TRBJ1-3, with D possibly matching TRBD1 (6 bases). CDR1 and CDR2 from the germline V gene are SGDLS and YYNGEE. V was pared by 4 bases and J by 2 bases, with 10 bases between. The CDR3 sequence is 14 residues long. The DNA for the CDR3 is TGTGCCAGCAGCCCTGGGACACCTGGAAACACCATATATTTT. Amino acids: CASSPGTPGNTIYF.

This clone was detected only a few times. The chain links TRBV6-1 to TRBJ2-1, with TRBD2 as a possible D gene (6 bases). This CDR3 region has 14 residues. V was cut by 0 bases and J by 4 bases, with 7 bases left in between. CDR1 and CDR2 from the germline V gene are MNHNS and SASEGT. The CDR3 sequence is CASSEAGGYNEQFF. CDR3 nucleotides: TGTGCCAGCAGTGAAGCGGGGGGATACAATGAGCAGTTCTTC.

This rearrangement joins TRBV24-1 to TRBJ2-2; no definite D call. V lost 9 bases and J 7 bases, leaving 8 bases between the germline ends. The germline gives CDR1 KGHDR, CDR2 SFDVKD. This CDR3 spans 11 amino acids. CDR3 protein: CATGGGGELFF. CDR3 nucleotides: TGTGCCACCGGCGGCGGCGGGGAGCTGTTTTTT.

This clone appeared a few times. The chain combines TRBV19 with TRBJ1-1; a possible D gene is TRBD1 (6 bases). The CDR3 runs 15 residues. CDR1 LNHDA and CDR2 SQIVND come from the germline V gene (reference sequence). V lost 4 bases and J 0 bases, leaving 12 bases between the germline ends. CDR3 amino acids: CASSTDRRMNTEAFF. The CDR3 DNA follows: TGTGCCAGTAGTACCGACAGGCGTATGAACACTGAAGCTTTCTTT.

The CDR3 is CASSSPRTGRITEAFF. CDR3 nucleotides: TGTGCCAGCAGTTCCCCCCGGACAGGGAGGATTACTGAAGCTTTCTTT. The rearrangement uses TRBV27 and TRBJ1-1; 8 bases align to TRBD1. CDR1 and CDR2 from the germline V gene are MNHEY and SMNVEV (reference sequence). The CDR3 contains 16 residues. Losses at the gene ends were 4 bases for V and 5 bases for J; bases not matched to a gene: 12.

This sequence joins TRBV30 and TRBJ2-3; D possibly corresponds to TRBD2 (7 bases). The CDR3 is 14 residues long. CDR1 is GTSNPN and CDR2 is SVGIG in the germline V gene (reference sequence). V lost 6 bases to trimming and J lost 1 base, with 14 bases between them. The CDR3 sequence: CACYREGRTDTQYF. The CDR3 nucleotides are TGTGCCTGCTACAGGGAGGGGCGCACAGATACGCAGTATTTT. The full variable domain, its missing parts supplied by reference TRBV30 and TRBJ2-3, is SQTIHQWPATLVQPVGSPLSLECTVEGTSNPNLYWYRQAAGRGLQLLFYSVGIGQISSEVPQNLSASRPQDRQFILSSKKLLLSDSGFYLCACYREGRTDTQYFGPGTRLTVL.

V usage is TRBV4-1 and J usage is TRBJ1-2; possible D gene TRBD1, 6 bases. This CDR3 region has 14 residues. The V gene's germline CDR1 is MGHRA and CDR2 YSYEKL. Trimming took off 3 bases at V and 4 bases at J, with 12 bases between the two ends. CDR3 nucleotide sequence: TGCGCCAGCAGCCACCCCATGACAGGCTATGGCTACACCTTC. Translating it yields CASSHPMTGYGYTF.

The rearrangement uses TRBV7-6 and TRBJ2-5; 7 bases line up with TRBD2. The CDR3 is 15 residues long. Germline V gene data show CDR1 as SGHVS and CDR2 as FNYEAQ. V lost 5 bases and J lost 1; bases outside the gene matches: 7. CDR3 DNA: TGTGCCAGCAGCCTAGGTGGCGGGAGCCAAGAGACCCAGTACTTC. It translates to CASSLGGGSQETQYF.

The rearrangement uses TRBV20-1 and TRBJ1-1; D gene ambiguous. Germline V lookup: CDR1 DFQATT, CDR2 SNEGSKA (reference sequence). The CDR3 has 14 residues. Trimming shortened V by 3 bases and J by 1 base, and 12 bases separated the two germline ends. The CDR3 loop is CSASQTIKNTEAFF. CDR3 nucleotides: TGCAGTGCTAGTCAGACAATAAAGAACACTGAAGCTTTCTTT.

This clone was counted between two and nine times. The chain employs TRBV19 and TRBJ1-4; TRBD1 agrees at 8 bases. The CDR3 is made up of 15 amino acids. V was clipped by 4 bases and J by 5 bases; unmatched bases: 6. CDR1 is LNHDA, CDR2 SQIVND, per germline (reference sequence). CDR3 amino acids: CASSNDRGGNEKLFF. CDR3 in DNA: TGTGCCAGTAGTAACGACAGGGGAGGGAATGAAAAACTGTTTTTT.

This clone was picked up one time. The chain employs TRBV7-9 and TRBJ2-3; 7 positions match TRBD2. This CDR3 spans 16 amino acids. Trimming took 4 bases from V and 4 from J; bases not matched to a gene: 11. Germline-derived CDR1 and CDR2 are SEHNR and FQNEAQ (reference sequence). CDR3 bases: TGTGCCAGCAGCTACGGCGGCGGGAGTAGGGCAGATACGCAGTATTTT. Its translation: CASSYGGGSRADTQYF. Combining the CDR3 with reference TRBV7-9 and TRBJ2-3 gives the whole variable domain DTGVSQNPRHKITKRGQNVTFRCDPISEHNRLYWYRQTLGQGPEFLTYFQNEAQLEKSRLLSDRFSAERPKGSFSTLEIQRTEQGDSAMYLCASSYGGGSRADTQYFGPGTRLTVL.

The J gene is TRBJ2-2, the V gene TRBV29-1; 8 nucleotides agree with TRBD1. V dropped 6 bases and J dropped 6; count of bases not matched to a gene: 6. The V gene's germline CDR1 is SQVTM and CDR2 ANQGSEA. This CDR3 has 13 residues. The DNA of the CDR3 is TGCAGCGTCGAACCACAGGGGGCCGGGGAGCTGTTTTTT. It specifies CSVEPQGAGELFF.

This clone is a singleton in its sample. This chain joins TRBV10-3 and TRBJ2-3; unclear D gene. CDR1 ENHRY and CDR2 SYGVKD come from the germline V gene. The CDR3 is made up of 14 amino acids. V lost 0 bases and J 2 bases, leaving 6 bases between the germline ends. CDR3 amino acids: CAISESGYTDTQYF. The DNA of the CDR3 is TGTGCCATCAGTGAGTCGGGCTACACAGATACGCAGTATTTT.